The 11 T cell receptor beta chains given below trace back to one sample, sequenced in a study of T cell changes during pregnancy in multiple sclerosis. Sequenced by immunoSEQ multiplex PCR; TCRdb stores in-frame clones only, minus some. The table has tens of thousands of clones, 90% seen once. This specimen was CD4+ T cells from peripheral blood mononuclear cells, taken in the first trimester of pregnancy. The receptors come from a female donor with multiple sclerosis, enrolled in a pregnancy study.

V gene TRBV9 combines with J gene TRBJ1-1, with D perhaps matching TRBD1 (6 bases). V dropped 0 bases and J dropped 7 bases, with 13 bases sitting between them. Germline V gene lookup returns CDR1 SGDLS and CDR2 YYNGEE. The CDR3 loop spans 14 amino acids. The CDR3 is CASSVVIQGGEAFF. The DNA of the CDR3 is TGTGCCAGCAGCGTAGTGATACAGGGTGGTGAAGCTTTCTTT.

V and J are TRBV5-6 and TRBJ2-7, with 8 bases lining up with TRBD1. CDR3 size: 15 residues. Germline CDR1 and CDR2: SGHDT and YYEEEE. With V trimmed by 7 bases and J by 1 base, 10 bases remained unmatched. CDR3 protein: CASQGAGGASYEQYF. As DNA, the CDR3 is TGTGCCAGCCAGGGGGCAGGGGGCGCTTCCTACGAGCAGTACTTC. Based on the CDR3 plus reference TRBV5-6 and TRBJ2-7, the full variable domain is DAGVTQSPTHLIKTRGQQVTLRCSPKSGHDTVSWYQQALGQGPQFIFQYYEEEERQRGNFPDRFSGHQFPNYSSELNVNALLLGDSALYLCASQGAGGASYEQYFGPGTRLTVT.

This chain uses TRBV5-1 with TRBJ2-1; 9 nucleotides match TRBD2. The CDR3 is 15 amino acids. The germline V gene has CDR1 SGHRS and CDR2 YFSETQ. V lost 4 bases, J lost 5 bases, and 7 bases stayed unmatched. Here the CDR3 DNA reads TGCGCCAGCAGCGGGATAGCGGGGGCCCACAATGAGCAGTTCTTC. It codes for CASSGIAGAHNEQFF.

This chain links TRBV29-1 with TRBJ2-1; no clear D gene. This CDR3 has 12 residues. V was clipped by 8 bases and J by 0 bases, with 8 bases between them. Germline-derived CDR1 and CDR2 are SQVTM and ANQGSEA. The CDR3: CSTRSSYNEQFF. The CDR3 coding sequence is TGCAGCACCCGGTCCTCCTACAATGAGCAGTTCTTC.

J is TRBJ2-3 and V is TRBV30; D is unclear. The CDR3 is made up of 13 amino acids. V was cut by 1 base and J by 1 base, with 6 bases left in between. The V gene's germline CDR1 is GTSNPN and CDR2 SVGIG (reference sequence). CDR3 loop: CAWSARGTDTQYF. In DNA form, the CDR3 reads TGTGCCTGGAGTGCTAGAGGCACAGATACGCAGTATTTT.

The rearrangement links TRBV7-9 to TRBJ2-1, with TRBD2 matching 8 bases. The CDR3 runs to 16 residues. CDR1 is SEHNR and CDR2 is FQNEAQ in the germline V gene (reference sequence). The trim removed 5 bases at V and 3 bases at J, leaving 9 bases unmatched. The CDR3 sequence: CASSQQRTSYYNEQFF. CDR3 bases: TGTGCCAGCAGCCAGCAACGGACTAGCTACTACAATGAGCAGTTCTTC.

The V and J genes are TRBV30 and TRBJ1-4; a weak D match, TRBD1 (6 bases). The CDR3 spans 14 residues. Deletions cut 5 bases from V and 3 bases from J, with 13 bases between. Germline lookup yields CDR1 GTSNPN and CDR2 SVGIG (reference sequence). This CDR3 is CAWDEGGPNEKLFF. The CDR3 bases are TGTGCCTGGGATGAGGGGGGGCCTAATGAAAAACTGTTTTTT.

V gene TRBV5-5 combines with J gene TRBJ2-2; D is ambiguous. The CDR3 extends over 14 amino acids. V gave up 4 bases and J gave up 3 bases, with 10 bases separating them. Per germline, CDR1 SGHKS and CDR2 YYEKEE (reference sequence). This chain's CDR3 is CASSLIVDTGELFF. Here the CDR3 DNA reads TGTGCCAGCAGCCTGATAGTCGACACCGGGGAGCTGTTTTTT. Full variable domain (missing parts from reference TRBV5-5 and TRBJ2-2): DAGVTQSPTHLIKTRGQQVTLRCSPISGHKSVSWYQQVLGQGPQFIFQYYEKEERGRGNFPDRFSARQFPNYSSELNVNALLLGDSALYLCASSLIVDTGELFFGEGSRLTVL.

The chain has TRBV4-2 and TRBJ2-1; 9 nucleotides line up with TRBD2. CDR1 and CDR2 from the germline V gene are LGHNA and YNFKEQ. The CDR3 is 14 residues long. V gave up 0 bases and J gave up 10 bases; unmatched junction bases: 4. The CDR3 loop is CASSQDRAGGEQFF. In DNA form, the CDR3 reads TGTGCCAGCAGCCAAGATCGAGCGGGAGGAGAGCAGTTCTTC.

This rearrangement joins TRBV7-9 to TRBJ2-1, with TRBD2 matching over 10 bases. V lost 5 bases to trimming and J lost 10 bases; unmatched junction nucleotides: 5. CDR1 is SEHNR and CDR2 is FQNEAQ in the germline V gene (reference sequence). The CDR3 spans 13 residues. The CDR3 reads CASSPILAGEQFF. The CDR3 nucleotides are TGTGCCAGCAGCCCGATACTAGCGGGGGAGCAGTTCTTC. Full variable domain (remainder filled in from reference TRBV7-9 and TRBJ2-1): DTGVSQNPRHKITKRGQNVTFRCDPISEHNRLYWYRQTLGQGPEFLTYFQNEAQLEKSRLLSDRFSAERPKGSFSTLEIQRTEQGDSAMYLCASSPILAGEQFFGPGTRLTVL.

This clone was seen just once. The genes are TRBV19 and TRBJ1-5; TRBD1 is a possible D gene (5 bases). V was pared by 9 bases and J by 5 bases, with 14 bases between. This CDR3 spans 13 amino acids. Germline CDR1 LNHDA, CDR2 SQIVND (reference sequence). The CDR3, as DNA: TGTGCCAGCCAAGGGGCAGGCGATCAGCCCCAGCATTTT. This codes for CASQGAGDQPQHF.